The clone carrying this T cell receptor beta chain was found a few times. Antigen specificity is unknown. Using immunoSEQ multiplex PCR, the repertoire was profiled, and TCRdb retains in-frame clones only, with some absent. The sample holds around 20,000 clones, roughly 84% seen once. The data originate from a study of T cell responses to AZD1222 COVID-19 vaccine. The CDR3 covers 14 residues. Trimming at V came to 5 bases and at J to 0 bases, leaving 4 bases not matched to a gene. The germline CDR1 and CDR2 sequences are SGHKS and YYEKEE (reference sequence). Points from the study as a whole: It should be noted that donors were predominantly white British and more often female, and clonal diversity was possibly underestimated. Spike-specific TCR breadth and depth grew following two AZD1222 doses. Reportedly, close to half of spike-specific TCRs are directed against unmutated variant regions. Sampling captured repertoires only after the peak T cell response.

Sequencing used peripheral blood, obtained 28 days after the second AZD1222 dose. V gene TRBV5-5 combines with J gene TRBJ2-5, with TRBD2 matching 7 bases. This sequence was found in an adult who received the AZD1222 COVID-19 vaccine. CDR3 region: CASSVAGDQETQYF. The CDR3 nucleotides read TGTGCCAGCAGTGTCGCGGGGGACCAAGAGACCCAGTACTTC.